This TCR beta chain is from a study of T cell responses to AZD1222 COVID-19 vaccine (dated by TCRdb to the early 2020s). About the study as a whole: TCR sequencing covered fewer than 250 trial participants: 200 to 210 given two doses of AZD1222 and 26 given two doses of MenACWY control vaccine. Trial participants were enrolled into age subgroups of 18-55, 56-69 and 70-plus years, which contained about 150, 28 and 57 TCR-sequenced participants, respectively.

Taken with the paper, the label for time point translates to: about 28 days (+/-7) after the second vaccine dose. AZD1222 recipients whose second dose came at about 4 weeks and those whose second dose came at about 12 weeks were combined into one group, since spike-specific TCR depth and breadth did not differ between the two schedules. Vaccinee samples were obtained from the UK trials COV001 and COV002, which included a single-blind randomized controlled phase 2/3 trial of AZD1222 (ChAdOx1 nCoV-19) in healthy adults. For TCRbeta chain sequencing, PBMC samples were collected from trial participants at day 0 and at day 28 after the second dose. The germline V gene yields WSHSY for CDR1 and SAAADI for CDR2. Taken from cysteine to phenylalanine, the CDR3 has 13 residues. Only the CDR3 portion is preserved as DNA: 39 bases, with reading frame beginning at the first base. V was cut back by 8 bases and J by 0 bases, leaving a gap of 8 bases between them.

What the research found in general, with its limitations: In the small 56-69-year group, the increase in depth fell short of significance, most likely because of low power. Because no day 14 peak-response samples were available, the repertoires could be characterized only after the peak T cell response. A significant rise in spike-specific TCR breadth and depth was observed after two AZD1222 doses relative to day 0 and relative to MenACWY recipients. Conclusions about previously exposed vaccinees were limited because only six AZD1222 recipients were SARS-CoV-2 seropositive at baseline. Reportedly, almost half of the unique spike-specific TCRs recognized epitopes lying outside the regions that are mutated in the B.1.351 and B.1.1.7 variants. The vaccine-associated CD4 TCRs covered the entire spike protein, and the dominant responses fell in regions 160-218 and 743-854. Most participants were white British and females outnumbered males, and the authors suggested that clonal diversity may have been underestimated.

About this clone: The target of this receptor is not known. Per-base quality was not reported, and no clone a single base away is much larger than it.

The CDR3 regions of human TCRbeta chains were subjected to immunosequencing. Processing in the source paper ran as follows. TCRs in the repertoires were compared against a reference library of SARS-CoV-2-specific TCRs that had been generated with the MIRA antigen-specificity platform. Breadth meant the fraction of unique TCRs that were SARS-CoV-2-associated, whereas depth meant the fraction of total T cells that were SARS-CoV-2-associated. Using the MIRA data, each spike-specific TCR was assigned both to the spike region to which the TCR was reactive and to a CD4 or CD8 class. Log10-transformed breadth and depth values were compared by one-way ANOVA with Sidak's multiple comparisons tests. The clones in this table, taken by TCRdb from immuneACCESS, are in-frame only. Not every clone is retained; where verified, under half of the shortfall comes from an unresolved V gene, and the cause of the rest is unknown. Clone size and the V and J calls come from that table; the DNA yielded D and trimming. The sample table contains approximately 270,000 clones; only one count was recorded for almost 95% of them. The top ten constitute around 0.5% of the sample.

This receptor was taken from an adult who received the AZD1222 COVID-19 vaccine. Material: peripheral blood, obtained 28 days after the second AZD1222 dose. The chain couples TRBV10-2 to TRBJ1-3, with no reliable assignment of the D segment. Here is the DNA: TGCGCCAGCCGACCGACCTCTGGAAACACCATATATTTT. This gives the protein CASRPTSGNTIYF.